This T cell receptor beta chain emerged from a study of regulatory T cells in long-lasting Graves disease. Turning to the study itself: Graves' cases, newly diagnosed, had used antithyroid drugs under 3 months.

According to the study, TCR beta libraries were built with iRepertoire HTBI primers and CDR3-region Arm-PCR. In TCRdb, the multiplex PCR reads were re-called with MiXCR into one record per CDR3 protein. The sample has roughly 400,000 distinct CDR3 sequences, over 15% seen once; the top ten hold less than 30%. Looked up from germline, CDR1 is LGHDT and CDR2 is YNNKEL (reference sequence). The CDR3 has 14 residues. With regard to this clonotype: Germline and junction disagree at one end, which may indicate a read error.

Time point denoted: newly diagnosed GD, antithyroid drugs for less than 3 months. Generation of the TCR library employed RNA extracted from PBMCs. A peripheral blood sample, roughly 8.7 milliliters in volume, was drawn into EDTA tubes. This sample was also put to use in a study of T cells in Graves' hyperthyroidism and ophthalmopathy.

The input for sequencing was peripheral blood mononuclear cells (PBMCs), taken at new diagnosis, from a patient treated with antithyroid drugs. This sequence originates from a young woman with Graves disease. The V gene is TRBV3-1, the J gene TRBJ1-1, with D perhaps TRBD1 (5 bases). The CDR3 coding sequence is TGTGCCAGCACAAATAATCTAGGGGTAATTGAAGCATTCTTT. Protein sequence: CASTNNLGVIEAFF.